One sample yielded the 25 T cell receptor beta chains listed below, sequenced in a study of naive and memory T cell subsets. The beta constant-region primer was an equimolar mix of two oligonucleotides covering TRBC1 and TRBC2. TCRdb used MiXCR to reprocess the UMI-ligation and nested PCR reads, holding one entry per CDR3 protein. The sample carries about 80,000 distinct CDR3 sequences, over 10% recorded once. Sequenced input: central memory CD4+ T cells from blood. These TCRs come from a human donor in good health.

This clonotype was counted between two and nine times. V and J are TRBV29-1 and TRBJ2-3; possible D gene TRBD2, 5 bases. The germline CDR1 and CDR2 sequences are SQVTM and ANQGSEA. Trimming cost V 7 bases and J 1 base, with 12 bases left between them. This CDR3 region has 13 residues. The CDR3 bases are TGCAGCGAAGGGCGGGCTGGCACAGATACGCAGTATTTT. It codes for CSEGRAGTDTQYF.

This clonotype was seen a handful of times. The chain joins TRBV18 to TRBJ2-3; TRBD1 might be the D (6 bases). The ends were cut back, 0 bases at V and 3 bases at J, with 13 bases in the middle. This CDR3 spans 16 amino acids. CDR1 is KGHSH and CDR2 is LQKENI in the germline V gene. The CDR3 is CASSPPRRTVTDTQYF. CDR3 nucleotide sequence: TGTGCCAGCTCACCACCTCGGAGGACAGTTACAGATACGCAGTATTTT.

This clonotype was observed a handful of times. The V call is TRBV5-1, the J call TRBJ2-7; 7 positions match TRBD1. J lost 5 bases, V lost 3 bases, and 5 bases had no gene match. This CDR3 is 13 amino acids long. The germline V gene encodes CDR1 SGHRS and CDR2 YFSETQ. The CDR3 is CASSYDRVNEQYF. CDR3 DNA: TGCGCCAGCAGCTACGACAGGGTTAACGAGCAGTACTTC. Full variable domain (missing parts from reference TRBV5-1 and TRBJ2-7): KAGVTQTPRYLIKTRGQQVTLSCSPISGHRSVSWYQQTPGQGLQFLFEYFSETQRNKGNFPGRFSGRQFSNSRSEMNVSTLELGDSALYLCASSYDRVNEQYFGPGTRLTVT.

The chain couples TRBV29-1 to TRBJ1-5; D is uncertain. The germline V gene encodes CDR1 SQVTM and CDR2 ANQGSEA. Trimming pared 0 bases from V and 2 bases from J, leaving 8 bases between. The CDR3 sequence is 14 residues long. The CDR3 region is CSVEEGRGNQPQHF. The CDR3 coding sequence is TGCAGCGTTGAAGAGGGTCGGGGCAATCAGCCCCAGCATTTT.

The sample holds a few counts of this clonotype. The chain combines TRBV16 with TRBJ1-2; D uncertain. The germline CDR1 and CDR2 sequences are KGHSY and FQNENV. V lost 6 bases and J 2 bases, leaving 13 bases between the germline ends. The CDR3 runs to 14 residues. CDR3 region: CASSPIEQNYGYTF. The CDR3 nucleotides are TGTGCCAGCAGTCCAATCGAGCAGAACTATGGCTACACCTTC.

At least ten counts were recorded for this clonotype. V usage is TRBV24-1 and J usage is TRBJ2-3; D could derive from TRBD1 or TRBD2 (5 bases each). Germline-derived CDR1 and CDR2 are KGHDR and SFDVKD. The CDR3 has 17 residues. V dropped 0 bases and J dropped 0 bases, with 12 bases sitting between them. This CDR3 is CATSDLKDGASTDTQYF. The CDR3 DNA reads TGTGCCACCAGTGATTTGAAAGACGGGGCTAGCACAGATACGCAGTATTTT.

This clonotype occurred a few times. V is TRBV18 and J is TRBJ2-1; 11 bases line up with TRBD1. Per the germline V gene, CDR1 is KGHSH and CDR2 is LQKENI. After removal of 0 bases from V and 10 bases from J, the junction contained 8 bases not matched to a gene. The CDR3 is 16 amino acids. DNA for the CDR3: TGTGCCAGCTCACCACCGTCCGGGACAGGGGGTACGGAGCAGTTCTTC. Its protein product is CASSPPSGTGGTEQFF. Filled out from reference TRBV18 and TRBJ2-1, the complete variable domain reads NAGVMQNPRHLVRRRGQEARLRCSPMKGHSHVYWYRQLPEEGLKFMVYLQKENIIDESGMPKERFSAEFPKEGPSILRIQQVVRGDSAAYFCASSPPSGTGGTEQFFGPGTRLTVL.

At least ten counts were recorded for this clonotype. The chain links TRBV5-1 to TRBJ2-2, with TRBD1 identical over 11 bases. This CDR3 has 16 residues. The germline CDR1 and CDR2 sequences are SGHRS and YFSETQ. Trimming at V came to 3 bases and at J to 6 bases, leaving 7 bases not matched to a gene. The DNA for the CDR3 is TGCGCCAGCAGCTCGGACAGGGGGCTTAGCTCCGGGGAGCTGTTTTTT. Amino acids: CASSSDRGLSSGELFF. The complete variable domain, with remaining parts taken from reference TRBV5-1 and TRBJ2-2, reads KAGVTQTPRYLIKTRGQQVTLSCSPISGHRSVSWYQQTPGQGLQFLFEYFSETQRNKGNFPGRFSGRQFSNSRSEMNVSTLELGDSALYLCASSSDRGLSSGELFFGEGSRLTVL.

This clonotype has at least ten counts. The rearrangement links TRBV10-3 to TRBJ2-7; no firm D call. In germline, CDR1 is ENHRY, CDR2 SYGVKD. V shed 3 bases and J shed 3 bases, with 3 bases lying between them. The CDR3 covers 11 residues. This CDR3 reads CAISDFYEQYF. The CDR3 DNA reads TGTGCCATCAGTGACTTCTACGAGCAGTACTTC.

The rearrangement joins TRBV30 to TRBJ1-1, with 9 nucleotides matching TRBD1. With V trimmed by 4 bases and J by 4 bases, 10 bases remained unmatched. The CDR3 has 15 amino acids. Germline CDR1 GTSNPN, CDR2 SVGIG (reference sequence). CDR3 nucleotide sequence: TGTGCCTGGACCGTACAGGGGGCGCCCGGCACTGAAGCTTTCTTT. This translates into CAWTVQGAPGTEAFF.

The CDR3: CSARDARVSENTIYF. The CDR3 nucleotides read TGCAGTGCGCGAGACGCAAGGGTTAGTGAGAACACCATATATTTT. The chain joins TRBV20-1 to TRBJ1-3; D is ambiguous. CDR1 and CDR2 from the germline V gene are DFQATT and SNEGSKA (reference sequence). The V and J ends lost 6 bases and 7 bases respectively, with 22 bases between them. CDR3 length: 15 residues.

This clonotype was counted ten times or more. DNA of the CDR3: TGTGCCAGCAGCTTAGCGCGGTGGGACACTGAAGCTTTCTTT. It translates to CASSLARWDTEAFF. The J gene is TRBJ1-1, the V gene TRBV11-1; D gene uncertain. Germline V gene sequence: CDR1 SGHAT, CDR2 FQDESV (reference sequence). The V and J ends lost 0 bases and 3 bases respectively, with 8 bases between them. The CDR3 runs 14 residues.

The J gene is TRBJ2-2, the V gene TRBV29-1; D gene unclear. The CDR3 consists of 13 residues. Germline CDR1 SQVTM, CDR2 ANQGSEA. The ends were cut back, 3 bases at V and 2 bases at J, with 7 bases in the middle. CDR3 DNA sequence: TGCAGCGTTGAGGGTCCTAACACCGGGGAGCTGTTTTTT. Translating gives CSVEGPNTGELFF.

The chain couples TRBV27 to TRBJ1-6; D is unresolved. From germline, CDR1 is MNHEY and CDR2 SMNVEV (reference sequence). CDR3 size: 18 residues. V was cut by 6 bases and J by 3 bases, with 21 bases left in between. The CDR3 DNA follows: TGTGCCAGCAGACCACTGATGGACGCCCGAAACTATAATTCACCCCTCCACTTT. Residues: CASRPLMDARNYNSPLHF.

This clonotype was counted a few times. V and J are TRBV5-6 and TRBJ2-3; 7 positions agree with TRBD2. Looked up from germline, CDR1 is SGHDT and CDR2 is YYEEEE. This CDR3 spans 15 amino acids. V trimming: 7 bases; J trimming: 6 bases; junction bases outside the gene matches: 14. The CDR3 loop is CASGWGGSGTDTQYF. The CDR3 nucleotides read TGTGCCAGCGGCTGGGGCGGGAGTGGGACGGATACGCAGTATTTT. Drawing the rest from reference TRBV5-6 and TRBJ2-3, the complete variable domain is DAGVTQSPTHLIKTRGQQVTLRCSPKSGHDTVSWYQQALGQGPQFIFQYYEEEERQRGNFPDRFSGHQFPNYSSELNVNALLLGDSALYLCASGWGGSGTDTQYFGPGTRLTVL.

The genes are TRBV3-1 and TRBJ2-5; D is uncertain. Germline V gene lookup returns CDR1 LGHDT and CDR2 YNNKEL (reference sequence). Trimming cost V 4 bases and J 10 bases, with 13 bases left between them. The CDR3 contains 12 residues. CDR3 region: CASSPLGRDQYF. The DNA of the CDR3 is TGTGCCAGCAGCCCCCTGGGAAGAGACCAGTACTTC.

The chain carries TRBV7-9 and TRBJ2-6, with no clear D. V was pared by 1 base and J by 2 bases, with 9 bases between. The germline V gene encodes CDR1 SEHNR and CDR2 FQNEAQ (reference sequence). The CDR3 runs to 16 residues. CDR3: CASSLVSDAGANVLTF. The CDR3, as DNA: TGTGCCAGCAGCTTAGTTTCGGACGCTGGGGCCAACGTCCTGACTTTC.

This clonotype has a count of ten or more. The V call is TRBV20-1, the J call TRBJ2-1; TRBD2 aligns across 9 bases. From germline, CDR1 is DFQATT and CDR2 SNEGSKA (reference sequence). The length of the CDR3 is 13 residues. The CDR3 DNA follows: TGCTCTCCGCGGGAGGGGACCTACAATGAGCAGTTCTTC. As protein: CSPREGTYNEQFF.

This clonotype came up many times. The chain couples TRBV29-1 to TRBJ2-7, with D possibly matching TRBD2 (5 bases). Looked up from germline, CDR1 is SQVTM and CDR2 is ANQGSEA. The CDR3 consists of 15 residues. V lost 4 bases and J 0 bases, leaving 16 bases between the germline ends. The CDR3: CSVGSSRTPSYEQYF. In nucleotides, the CDR3 is TGCAGCGTTGGATCATCAAGGACTCCCTCCTACGAGCAGTACTTC.

This clonotype was seen only a few times. The chain combines TRBV5-5 with TRBJ2-1; TRBD2 matches at 7 bases. Trimming cost V 1 base and J 4 bases; bases outside gene matches: 8. There are 16 residues in the CDR3. Germline V gives CDR1 SGHKS, CDR2 YYEKEE (reference sequence). This CDR3 is CASSLSASGMYNEQFF. The DNA for the CDR3 is TGTGCCAGCAGCTTGTCGGCCAGCGGGATGTACAATGAGCAGTTCTTC.

The chain links TRBV7-2 to TRBJ1-6; TRBD1 is a possible D gene (6 bases). Trimming pared 2 bases from V and 10 bases from J, leaving 12 bases between. CDR3 length equals 14 residues. Per germline, CDR1 SGHTA and CDR2 FQGNSA. The CDR3 loop is CASSLRDNGSPLHF. The DNA for the CDR3 is TGTGCCAGCAGCTTAAGGGACAACGGCTCACCCCTCCACTTT.

The rearrangement uses TRBV20-1 and TRBJ1-3; D is uncertain. V dropped 5 bases and J dropped 3 bases, with 11 bases sitting between them. Germline CDR1 reads DFQATT; CDR2 reads SNEGSKA (reference sequence). The CDR3 runs to 13 residues. DNA of the CDR3: TGCAGTGCTGGCGGACGTTATGGAAACACCATATATTTT. Its translation is CSAGGRYGNTIYF.

This clonotype was detected many times. The chain carries TRBV20-1 and TRBJ2-1; the match to TRBD2 covers 11 bases. The V segment lost 3 bases and the J segment 4 bases; nucleotides outside the gene matches: 8. The V gene's germline CDR1 is DFQATT and CDR2 SNEGSKA (reference sequence). The CDR3 sequence is 16 residues long. The DNA of the CDR3 is TGCAGTGCTAGGGACCCCACTAGCGGGAGTTACAATGAGCAGTTCTTC. This sequence encodes CSARDPTSGSYNEQFF.

This clonotype was detected a few times. The chain links TRBV12-3 or TRBV12-4 to TRBJ2-1; D gene uncertain. This CDR3 has 16 amino acids. V was pared by 3 bases and J by 0 bases, with 12 bases between. The CDR3, as DNA: TGTGCCAGCAGTTTGACCAAGGGTGGCTCCTACAATGAGCAGTTCTTC. Protein sequence: CASSLTKGGSYNEQFF.

This clonotype was counted only a few times. The chain links TRBV6-1 to TRBJ1-1; D perhaps matches TRBD1 (6 bases). Germline loops: CDR1 MNHNS, CDR2 SASEGT. The CDR3 covers 11 residues. CDR3 coding DNA: TGTGCGGCCGGGGGGCGGACTGAAGCTTTCTTT. Its translation is CAAGGRTEAFF.